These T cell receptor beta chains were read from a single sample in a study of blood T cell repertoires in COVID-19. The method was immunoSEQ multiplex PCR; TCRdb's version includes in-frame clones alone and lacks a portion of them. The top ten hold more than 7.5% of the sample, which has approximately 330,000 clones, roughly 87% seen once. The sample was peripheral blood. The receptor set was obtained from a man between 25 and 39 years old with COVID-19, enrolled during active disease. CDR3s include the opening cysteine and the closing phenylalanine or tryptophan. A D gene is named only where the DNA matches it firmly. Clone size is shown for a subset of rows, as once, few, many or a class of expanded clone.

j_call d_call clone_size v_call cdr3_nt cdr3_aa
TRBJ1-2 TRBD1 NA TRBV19 TGTGCCACAGGGGGGTCGCGGTATGGCTACACCTTC CATGGSRYGYTF
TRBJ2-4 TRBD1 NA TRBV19 TGTGCCAGTAGTATGGTGAGGATCCGGGACAGGGGAAACATTCAGTACTTC CASSMVRIRDRGNIQYF
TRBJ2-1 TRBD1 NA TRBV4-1 TGCGCCAGCAGCCGAGCCGGGACAGGGGACAATGAGCAGTTCTTC CASSRAGTGDNEQFF
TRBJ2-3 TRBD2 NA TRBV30 TGTGCCTGGAGACTAGCGGGAATTACGGATACGCAGTATTTT CAWRLAGITDTQYF
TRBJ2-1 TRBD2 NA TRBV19 TGTGCCAGTAGTATGATTACTAGCGGGAGGAGGAGTGAGCAGTTCTTC CASSMITSGRRSEQFF
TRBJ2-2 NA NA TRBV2 TGTGCCAGCAACCTCCTTAGGAACACCGGGGAGCTGTTTTTT CASNLLRNTGELFF
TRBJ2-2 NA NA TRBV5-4 TGTGCCAGCAGCTCCGGACATGAGCGGGTCACCGGGGAGCTGTTTTTT CASSSGHERVTGELFF
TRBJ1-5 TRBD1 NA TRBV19 TGTGCCAGTACTCCCCTGTGGACAGGGGTGAATCAGCCCCAGCATTTT CASTPLWTGVNQPQHF
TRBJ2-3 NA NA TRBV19 TGTGCCAGTAGCCACTATATCAGGGGGGCAGATACGCAGTATTTT CASSHYIRGADTQYF
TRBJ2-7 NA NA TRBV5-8 TGTGCCAGCAGCTTAGGGGGGGCAGACCCCTACGAGCAGTACTTC CASSLGGADPYEQYF
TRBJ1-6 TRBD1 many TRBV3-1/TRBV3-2 TGTGCCAGCAGCCCCCGGGACAGGGGGCCTAGGAATTCACCCCTCCACTTT CASSPRDRGPRNSPLHF
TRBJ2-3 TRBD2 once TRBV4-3 TGCGCCAGCAGCCAAGGAACTCTACTAGCGGGTCCAGATACGCAGTATTTT CASSQGTLLAGPDTQYF
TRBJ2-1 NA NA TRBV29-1 TGCAGCGTTGAAGACAGGGGAAAGTACAATGAGCAGTTCTTC CSVEDRGKYNEQFF
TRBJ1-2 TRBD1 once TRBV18 TGTGCCAGCTCAACCCGGGACAGGGAAAACTATGGCTACACCTTC CASSTRDRENYGYTF
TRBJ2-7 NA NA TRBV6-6 TGTGCCAGCAGTTATAGGGGGTTCTCCTACGAGCAGTACTTC CASSYRGFSYEQYF
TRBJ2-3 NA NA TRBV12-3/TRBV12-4 TGTGCCAGCAGTTTCCGGGATACGCAGTATTTT CASSFRDTQYF
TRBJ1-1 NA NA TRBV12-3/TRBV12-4 TGTGCCAGCAGTTTACGAGCGGGGACTGAAGCTTTCTTT CASSLRAGTEAFF
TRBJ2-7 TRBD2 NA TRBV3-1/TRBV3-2 TGTGCCAGCAGCCAATCCGGGACTATCTACGAGCAGTACTTC CASSQSGTIYEQYF
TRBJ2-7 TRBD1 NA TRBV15 TGTGCCACCAGCAGAGATTTGACAGGGTTCTCCTACGAGCAGTACTTC CATSRDLTGFSYEQYF
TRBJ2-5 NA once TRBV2 TGTGCCAGCAGTCGCCAGGGGGGAAGGAGGGAGACCCAGTACTTC CASSRQGGRRETQYF
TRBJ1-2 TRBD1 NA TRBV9 TGTGCCAGCAGCGTTAGTACAGGGGATTCCTATGGCTACACCTTC CASSVSTGDSYGYTF
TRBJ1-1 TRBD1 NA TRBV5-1 TGCGCCAGCAGCCCTTACAGGGGACTGAACACTGAAGCTTTCTTT CASSPYRGLNTEAFF
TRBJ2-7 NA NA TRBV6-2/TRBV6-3 TGTGCCAGCAGCCCCCGGTTGAGGAGCTCCTACGAGCAGTACTTC CASSPRLRSSYEQYF
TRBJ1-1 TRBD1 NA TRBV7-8 TGTGCCAGCAGCTGGGGACAGGGGGTAACTGAAGCTTTCTTT CASSWGQGVTEAFF
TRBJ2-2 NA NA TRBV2 TGTGCCAGCAGTGAAGTCGGGAGAGAGGGCACCGGGGAGCTGTTTTTT CASSEVGREGTGELFF
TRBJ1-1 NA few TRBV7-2 TGTGCCAGCACCTCCCCCAACGGGGTTGAAGCTTTCTTT CASTSPNGVEAFF
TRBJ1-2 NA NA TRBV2 TGTGCCAGCAGTGAAAGGACAGTCTTCAACTATGGCTACACCTTC CASSERTVFNYGYTF
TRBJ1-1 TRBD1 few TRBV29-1 TGCAGCGTTACAACAGGGGGCGCGGGCACTGAAGCTTTCTTT CSVTTGGAGTEAFF
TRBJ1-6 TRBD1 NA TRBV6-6 TGTGCCAGCAGACGAAACAGGGGGCCCCTACGGGATTCACCCCTCCACTTT CASRRNRGPLRDSPLHF
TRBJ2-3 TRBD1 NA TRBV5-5 TGTGCCAGCAGGAAAGGACAGGGGGCTACAGATACGCAGTATTTT CASRKGQGATDTQYF
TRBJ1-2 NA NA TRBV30 TGTGCCTGGAGTGTAGGACCCCGGGACATAGCTAACTATGGCTACACCTTC CAWSVGPRDIANYGYTF
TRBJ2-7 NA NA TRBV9 TGTGCCAGCAGCGTCCGGGAGAATTCCTTCTACGAGCAGTACTTC CASSVRENSFYEQYF
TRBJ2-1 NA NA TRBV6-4 TGTGCCAGCAGTGATCAAGATAGCGGGGACAGGGTGCAGTTCTTC CASSDQDSGDRVQFF
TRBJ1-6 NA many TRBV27 TGTGCCAGCAGTTCGAAGACGAACACAGGGATCCTACGGTCCCTCCACTTT CASSSKTNTGILRSLHF
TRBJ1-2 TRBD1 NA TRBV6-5 TGTGCCAGCAGTTACCAGGGCAGGGGGCGCTTCGGTGGCTACACCTTC CASSYQGRGRFGGYTF
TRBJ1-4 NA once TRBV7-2 TGTGCCAGCGGACGAGGCGGGGGAGGAGAAAAACTGTTTTTT CASGRGGGGEKLFF
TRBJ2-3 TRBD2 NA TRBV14 TGTGCCAGCAGCCAAGATCTGTCTAGCGGGAGAGATACGCAGTATTTT CASSQDLSSGRDTQYF
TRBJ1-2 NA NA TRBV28 TGTGCCAGCACCCCCCCCGGGGGGAACTATGGCTACACCTTC CASTPPGGNYGYTF
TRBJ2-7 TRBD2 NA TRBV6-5 TGTGCCAGCAGTTACTCGGGGGGGACCTCCTACGAGCAGTACTTC CASSYSGGTSYEQYF
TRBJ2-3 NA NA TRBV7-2 TGTGCCAGCAGCTTAGTTAGAGGGAGCACAGATACGCAGTATTTT CASSLVRGSTDTQYF
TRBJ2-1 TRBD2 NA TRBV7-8 TGTGCCAGCAGCTTCCGGACATTATCGGGAGGCTACAATGAGCAGTTCTTC CASSFRTLSGGYNEQFF